A selection of T cell receptor beta chains follows, all from one sample in a study of PD-1 blockade in mismatch repair-deficient tumors. TCRdb's table, derived via immunoSEQ multiplex PCR, lists solely in-frame clones and lacks some. The sample lists 56,000 or so clones, about 85% occurring once. The source was peripheral blood, collected about 4.5 months after starting pembrolizumab. The source is an adult with mismatch repair-deficient cancer. The CDR3 runs from the conserved cysteine through the conserved F or W. A D gene is named only where the DNA matches it firmly. Expanded clones get a size class; other rows say once, few or many, or leave the size out.

J gene,clone size,D gene,V gene,CDR3 protein,CDR3 DNA
TRBJ2-7,medium-sized,-,TRBV7-9,CASSQDYYEQYF,TGTGCCAGCAGCCAGGATTACTACGAGCAGTACTTC
TRBJ1-1,-,TRBD1,TRBV6-5,CASTSGQGDTEAFF,TGTGCCAGCACTAGCGGACAGGGCGACACTGAAGCTTTCTTT
TRBJ2-7,-,-,TRBV15,CATGAGAASSYEQYF,TGTGCCACCGGGGCCGGGGCAGCGTCCTCCTACGAGCAGTACTTC
TRBJ2-1,-,TRBD1,TRBV27,CASSTGTGATSSYNEQFF,TGTGCCAGCAGTACCGGGACAGGGGCCACATCGTCCTACAATGAGCAGTTCTTC
TRBJ1-1,-,-,TRBV5-1,CASSLGGAGDEAFF,TGCGCCAGCAGCCTTGGGGGGGCCGGGGATGAAGCTTTCTTT
TRBJ1-1,-,-,TRBV7-8,CASSSNMNTEAFF,TGTGCCAGCAGCTCGAACATGAACACTGAAGCTTTCTTT
TRBJ2-5,-,TRBD1,TRBV7-2,CASSSRGTAQETQYF,TGTGCCAGCAGCTCAAGGGGGACAGCACAAGAGACCCAGTACTTC
TRBJ2-7,-,-,TRBV6-5,CASSYAGVSYEQYF,TGTGCCAGCAGTTACGCCGGTGTTTCCTACGAGCAGTACTTC
TRBJ2-7,few,TRBD2,TRBV11-3,CASSFRGSGYEQYF,TGTGCCAGCAGCTTCCGCGGGAGTGGCTACGAGCAGTACTTC
TRBJ1-1,-,-,TRBV25-1,CASSEYSWSTGSNTEAFF,TGTGCCAGCAGTGAATACTCGTGGAGTACGGGGTCTAACACTGAAGCTTTCTTT
TRBJ2-1,-,TRBD2,TRBV19,CASTTSGRGDEQFF,TGTGCCAGCACGACTAGCGGGAGAGGGGATGAGCAGTTCTTC
TRBJ2-3,-,-,TRBV15,CATSRDRGPADTQYF,TGTGCCACCAGCAGAGATCGAGGTCCCGCAGATACGCAGTATTTT
TRBJ1-1,-,-,TRBV29-1,CSAGRTVRLSEAFF,TGCAGCGCAGGAAGGACAGTAAGGCTGAGTGAAGCTTTCTTT
TRBJ2-6,-,TRBD2,TRBV27,CASSLFSGLATSGANVLTF,TGTGCCAGCAGTTTATTCTCAGGACTAGCGACATCTGGGGCCAACGTCCTGACTTTC
TRBJ1-2,-,-,TRBV11-2,CASSLDPGIYGYTF,TGTGCCAGCAGCTTAGATCCGGGGATCTATGGCTACACCTTC
TRBJ2-6,few,-,TRBV5-6,CASSDLRGSGANVLTF,TGTGCCAGCAGCGACCTAAGGGGCTCTGGGGCCAACGTCCTGACTTTC
TRBJ1-3,-,-,TRBV11-3,CASSLEGRRENGNTIYF,TGTGCCAGCAGCTTAGAGGGTCGGCGGGAAAACGGAAACACCATATATTTT
TRBJ2-2,-,-,TRBV6-4,CASSEILAYLNTGELFF,TGTGCCAGCAGTGAAATTCTAGCCTATCTGAACACCGGGGAGCTGTTTTTT
TRBJ1-1,-,TRBD1,TRBV28,CASSSSSQGVNTEAFF,TGTGCCAGCAGTTCCTCTTCACAGGGGGTGAACACTGAAGCTTTCTTT
TRBJ2-1,few,TRBD2,TRBV11-3,CASSLSGSFNEQFF,TGTGCCAGCAGTCTGAGCGGGAGCTTCAATGAGCAGTTCTTC
TRBJ1-2,-,-,TRBV25-1,CASSEGGKGPSYGYTF,TGTGCCAGCAGTGAGGGTGGGAAGGGGCCCTCCTATGGCTACACCTTC
TRBJ1-3,-,-,TRBV5-8,CASSDGSGNTIYF,TGTGCCAGCAGCGACGGGTCGGGGAACACCATATATTTT
TRBJ2-1,-,-,TRBV4-3,CASSLPPQGSNYNEQFF,TGCGCCAGCAGCCTACCCCCCCAGGGCTCAAACTACAATGAGCAGTTCTTC
TRBJ1-2,-,-,TRBV6-5,CASRDSALVRGYTF,TGTGCCAGCAGAGACTCAGCCCTTGTACGTGGCTACACCTTC
TRBJ1-2,-,TRBD1,TRBV7-3,CASSRKPGQGPYGYTF,TGTGCCAGCAGCCGTAAACCGGGACAGGGGCCCTATGGCTACACCTTC
TRBJ2-5,-,-,TRBV15,CATSRDRQREGTQYF,TGTGCCACCAGCAGAGATAGACAGCGCGAAGGGACCCAGTACTTC
TRBJ2-7,-,-,TRBV25-1,CASELSASYEQYF,TGTGCCAGCGAGCTATCCGCTTCCTACGAGCAGTACTTC
TRBJ1-5,few,-,TRBV6-6,CASRLGDWAGNQPQHF,TGTGCCAGCAGGTTGGGTGATTGGGCAGGCAATCAGCCCCAGCATTTT
TRBJ2-7,-,-,TRBV21-1,CASSRRWLYEQYF,TGTGCCAGCAGTAGGCGGTGGCTCTACGAGCAGTACTTC
TRBJ1-3,-,-,TRBV7-6,CASSPVSYGGPGNTIYF,TGTGCCAGCAGCCCAGTTTCGTACGGGGGCCCTGGAAACACCATATATTTT
TRBJ2-7,-,-,TRBV19,CASSTAGSANYEQYF,TGTGCCAGTAGTACGGCGGGTAGCGCAAACTACGAGCAGTACTTC
TRBJ1-5,-,-,TRBV6-1,CASSDYRGEEQPQHF,TGTGCCAGCAGTGATTATCGGGGGGAGGAACAGCCCCAGCATTTT
TRBJ2-7,medium-sized,-,TRBV6-1,CASSLRRREQYF,TGTGCCAGCAGCTTAAGGCGGAGGGAGCAGTACTTC
TRBJ2-7,-,TRBD1,TRBV19,CASSTRTGQGEQYF,TGTGCCAGTAGTACCAGGACAGGGCAGGGCGAGCAGTACTTC
TRBJ2-7,medium-sized,-,TRBV27,CASSPNNLGLSSYEQYF,TGTGCCAGCAGTCCGAACAATCTGGGACTCAGCTCCTACGAGCAGTACTTC
TRBJ2-3,-,TRBD2,TRBV7-3,CASSSGLAGGQSDTQYF,TGTGCCAGCAGCTCTGGACTAGCGGGAGGGCAGTCAGATACGCAGTATTTT
TRBJ2-5,-,TRBD2,TRBV29-1,CSVAPGLAGETQYF,TGCAGCGTCGCTCCGGGACTAGCAGGAGAGACCCAGTACTTC
TRBJ2-5,few,TRBD1,TRBV6-5,CASRWGDRARETQYF,TGTGCCAGCAGGTGGGGGGACAGGGCCAGAGAGACCCAGTACTTC
TRBJ1-1,-,-,TRBV19,CASKQETANTEAFF,TGTGCCAGCAAACAAGAGACAGCGAACACTGAAGCTTTCTTT
TRBJ2-7,-,-,TRBV10-3,CAISESGSGVPLEQYF,TGTGCCATCAGTGAGTCGGGGAGCGGTGTTCCATTGGAGCAGTACTTC
TRBJ2-2,-,TRBD2,TRBV25-1,CASSLAGVIGELFF,TGTGCCAGCAGTCTAGCGGGAGTAATCGGGGAGCTGTTTTTT
TRBJ1-1,-,-,TRBV2,CAIRTALGTEAFF,TGTGCCATCCGGACGGCCCTGGGCACTGAAGCTTTCTTT
TRBJ1-1,-,-,TRBV15,CATSRDPNSAEAFF,TGTGCCACCAGCAGAGATCCAAACAGCGCTGAAGCTTTCTTT
TRBJ1-5,-,-,TRBV7-2,CASSLGGGNQPQHF,TGTGCCAGCAGCTTAGGGGGGGGAAATCAGCCCCAGCATTTT
TRBJ1-2,-,TRBD1,TRBV6-6,CASSQGQGVDGYTF,TGTGCCAGCAGTCAGGGACAGGGGGTAGATGGCTACACCTTC
TRBJ2-7,-,TRBD2,TRBV4-1,CASSQDGGGSPVYEQYF,TGCGCCAGCAGCCAAGATGGTGGCGGGAGTCCAGTCTACGAGCAGTACTTC
TRBJ1-2,-,-,TRBV5-1,CASSFYGDFNYGYTF,TGCGCCAGCAGCTTCTACGGAGACTTTAACTATGGCTACACCTTC
TRBJ2-7,-,-,TRBV28,CASRWSRRPYEQYF,TGTGCCAGCCGGTGGTCGAGGCGGCCCTACGAGCAGTACTTC